This TCR beta chain was identified in a study of shared clonotypes between healthy human individuals. Study findings and constraints: Among donors, sharing of clonotypes was expected to be affected by sequencing depth. A handful of donors shared around 5% of their naive CD4 clonotypes.

Execution of the assay was at deep level. For sorted subsets, approximately 180 ng DNA per replicate equaled 33,000 or so T cell genomes. The data were produced by immunoSEQ multiplex PCR, yet TCRdb's version contains in-frame clones alone and is incomplete. Of approximately 2.5 million clones in the sample, 90% to 95% were seen once. On this clone itself: The antigen is not known.

Germline V gene sequence: CDR1 SGHTA, CDR2 FQGTGA. V shed 5 bases and J shed 1 base, with 9 bases lying between them. This CDR3 contains 14 residues. The chain couples TRBV7-3 to TRBJ1-5; D is uncertain. This clonotype originated in a man in his late teens or twenties in good health. Some clones in this sample may be carry-over from other donors' samples. The specimen sequenced was naive CD4+ T cells from PBMCs. Subset specified: CD45RA+ positively selected. CDR3 amino acids: CASSPDGSNQPQHF. CDR3 nucleotide sequence: TGTGCCAGCAGCCCGGACGGGAGCAATCAGCCCCAGCATTTT.